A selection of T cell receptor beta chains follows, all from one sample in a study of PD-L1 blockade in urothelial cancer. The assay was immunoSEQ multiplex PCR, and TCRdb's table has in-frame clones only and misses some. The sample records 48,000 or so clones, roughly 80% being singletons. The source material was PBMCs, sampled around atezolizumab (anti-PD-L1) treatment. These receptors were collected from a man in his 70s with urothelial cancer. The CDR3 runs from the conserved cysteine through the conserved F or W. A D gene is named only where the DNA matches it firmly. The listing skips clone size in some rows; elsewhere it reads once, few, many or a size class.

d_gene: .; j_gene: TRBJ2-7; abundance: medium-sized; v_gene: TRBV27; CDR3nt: TGTGCCAGCAGTTCAGGGCCTAGGGAGTACTTC; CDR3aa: CASSSGPREYF
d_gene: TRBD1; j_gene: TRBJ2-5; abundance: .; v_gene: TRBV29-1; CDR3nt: TGCAGCGTTGAAGAAGGGGGCAAGACCCAGTACTTC; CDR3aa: CSVEEGGKTQYF
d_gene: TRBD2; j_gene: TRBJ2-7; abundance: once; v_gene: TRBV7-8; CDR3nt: TGTGCCAGCAGCCTATCGGGACTAGCGTACGAGCAGTACTTC; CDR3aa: CASSLSGLAYEQYF
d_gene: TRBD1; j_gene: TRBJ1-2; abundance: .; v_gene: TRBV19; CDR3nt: TGTGCCAGTAGTTCTCAGAGGACAGGGTCCGGCTACACCTTC; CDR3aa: CASSSQRTGSGYTF
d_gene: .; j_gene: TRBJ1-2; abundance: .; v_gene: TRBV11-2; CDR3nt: TGTGCCAGCAGCTTAGATTCACAGGCGGGCTACACCTTC; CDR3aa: CASSLDSQAGYTF
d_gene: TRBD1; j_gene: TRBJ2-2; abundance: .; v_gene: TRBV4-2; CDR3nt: TGTGCCAGCAGCCAAGTTGCCGGACAGGGGGCAGCCGGGGAGCTGTTTTTT; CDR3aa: CASSQVAGQGAAGELFF
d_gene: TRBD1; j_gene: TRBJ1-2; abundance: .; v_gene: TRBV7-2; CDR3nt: TGTGCCAGCAGCTTAACAGGGGGCGATGGCTACACCTTC; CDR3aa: CASSLTGGDGYTF
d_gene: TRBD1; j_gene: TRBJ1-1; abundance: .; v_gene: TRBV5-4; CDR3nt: TGTGCCAGCATCCGTCGGACAGGGTACAACACTGAAGCTTTCTTT; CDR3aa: CASIRRTGYNTEAFF
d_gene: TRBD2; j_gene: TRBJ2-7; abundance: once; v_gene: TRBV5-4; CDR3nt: TGTGCCAGCAGCTTGGGTGGACTAGCTTCCTACGAGCAGTACTTC; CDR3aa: CASSLGGLASYEQYF
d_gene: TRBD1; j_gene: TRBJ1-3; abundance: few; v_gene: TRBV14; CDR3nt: TGTGCCAGCAGCCGCAGGGGGCTTTTCGGAAACACCATATATTTT; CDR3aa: CASSRRGLFGNTIYF
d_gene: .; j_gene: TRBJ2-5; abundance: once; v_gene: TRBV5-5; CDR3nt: TGTGCCAGCAGCCCCACCGGGACTCAGTACCAAGAGACCCAGTACTTC; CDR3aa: CASSPTGTQYQETQYF
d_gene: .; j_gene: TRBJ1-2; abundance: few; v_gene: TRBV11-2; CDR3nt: TGTGCCAGCACTGTGTCGCCAACATCTAACTATGGCTACACCTTC; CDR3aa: CASTVSPTSNYGYTF
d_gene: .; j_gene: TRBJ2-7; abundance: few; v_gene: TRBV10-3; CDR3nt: TGTGCCATCAGTGATGGGGCGGGATCCTACGAGCAGTACTTC; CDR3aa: CAISDGAGSYEQYF
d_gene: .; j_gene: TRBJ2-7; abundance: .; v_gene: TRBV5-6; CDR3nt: TGTGCCAGCAGCTTGGCTCCCGGAGACTACGAGCAGTACTTC; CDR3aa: CASSLAPGDYEQYF
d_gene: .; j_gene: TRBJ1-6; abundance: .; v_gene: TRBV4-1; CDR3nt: TGCGCCAGCAGCCAAGATGGGGGCCAGGGGAATTCACCCCTCCACTTT; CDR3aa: CASSQDGGQGNSPLHF
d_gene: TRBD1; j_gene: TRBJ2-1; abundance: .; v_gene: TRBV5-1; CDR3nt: TGCGCCAGCAGCTTGGACCAGGGGGCCGACGATGAGCAGTTCTTC; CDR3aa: CASSLDQGADDEQFF
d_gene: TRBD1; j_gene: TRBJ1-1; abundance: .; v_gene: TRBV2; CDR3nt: TGTGCCAGCACCGGGACAGGGCAAGCTTTCTTT; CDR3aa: CASTGTGQAFF
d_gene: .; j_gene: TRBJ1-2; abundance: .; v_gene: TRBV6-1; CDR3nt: TGTGCCAGCATACAACGGACAACGTCAGACTATGGCTACACCTTC; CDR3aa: CASIQRTTSDYGYTF
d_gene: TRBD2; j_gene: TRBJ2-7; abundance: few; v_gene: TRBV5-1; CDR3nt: TGCGCCAGCAGCTTGACACCGACTAGCGGGAGGGGTGAGCAGTACTTC; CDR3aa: CASSLTPTSGRGEQYF
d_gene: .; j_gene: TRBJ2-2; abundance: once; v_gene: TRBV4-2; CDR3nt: TGTGCCAGCAGCCAAGGGTCGGGAGTGGGTACCGGGGAGCTGTTTTTT; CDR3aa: CASSQGSGVGTGELFF
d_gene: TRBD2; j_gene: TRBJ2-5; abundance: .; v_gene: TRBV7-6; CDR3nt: TGTGCCAGCAGCTCTCTAGCGGGGGGAGAGACCCAGTACTTC; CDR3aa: CASSSLAGGETQYF
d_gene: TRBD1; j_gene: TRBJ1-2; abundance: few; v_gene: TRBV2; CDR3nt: TGTGCCAGCATTGGGACAGGAACTAACTATGGCTACACCTTC; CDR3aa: CASIGTGTNYGYTF
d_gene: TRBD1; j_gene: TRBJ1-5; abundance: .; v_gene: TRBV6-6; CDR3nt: TGTGCCAGCAGGATGGACAGGGGGCGAGAGCAGCCCCAGCATTTT; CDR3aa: CASRMDRGREQPQHF
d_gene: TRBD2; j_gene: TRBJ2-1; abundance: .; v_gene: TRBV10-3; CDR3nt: TGTGCCATCAGTGAGTCAAGTGGCGGACTAGCGGGCTATGAGCAGTTCTTC; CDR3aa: CAISESSGGLAGYEQFF
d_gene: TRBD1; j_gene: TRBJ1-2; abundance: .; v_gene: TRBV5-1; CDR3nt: TGCGCCAGCAGCCTACAGGGGGCCGACTATGGCTACACCTTC; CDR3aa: CASSLQGADYGYTF
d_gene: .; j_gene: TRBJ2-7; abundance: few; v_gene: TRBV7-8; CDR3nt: TGTGCCAGCAGCTTAGAAGGGGCAGCCAGCTCCTACGAGCAGTACTTC; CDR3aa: CASSLEGAASSYEQYF
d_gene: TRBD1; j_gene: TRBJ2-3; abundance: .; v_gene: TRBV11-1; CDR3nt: TGTGCCAGCAGCTTAGACAGGGGGACGACTAGCACAGATACGCAGTATTTT; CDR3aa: CASSLDRGTTSTDTQYF
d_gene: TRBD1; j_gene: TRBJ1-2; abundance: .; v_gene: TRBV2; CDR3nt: TGTGCCAGCAGTGACAACACGCTCGGACAGGCCAACTATGGCTACACCTTC; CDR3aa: CASSDNTLGQANYGYTF
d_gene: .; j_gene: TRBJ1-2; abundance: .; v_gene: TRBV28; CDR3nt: TGTGCCAGCAGCCCGCCCGAGGGGACAAATGGCTACACCTTC; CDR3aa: CASSPPEGTNGYTF
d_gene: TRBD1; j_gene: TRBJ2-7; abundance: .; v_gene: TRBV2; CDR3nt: TGTGCCACCGAACGGGACAGGGCCTACGAGCAGTACTTC; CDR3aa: CATERDRAYEQYF
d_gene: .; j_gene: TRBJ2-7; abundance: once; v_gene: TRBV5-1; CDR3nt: TGCGCCAGCAGCCAGATGATAAGCTCCTACGAGCAGTACTTC; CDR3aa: CASSQMISSYEQYF
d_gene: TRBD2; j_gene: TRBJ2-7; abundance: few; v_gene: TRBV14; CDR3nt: TGTGCCAGCAGCCAGCGACAGGCCGGGAGGGCCTACGAGCAGTACTTC; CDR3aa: CASSQRQAGRAYEQYF
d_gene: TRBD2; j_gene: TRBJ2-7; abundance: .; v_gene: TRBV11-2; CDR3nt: TGTGCCAGCAGCTTAGGTAGCGGGAACTCCTACGAGCAGTACTTC; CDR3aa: CASSLGSGNSYEQYF
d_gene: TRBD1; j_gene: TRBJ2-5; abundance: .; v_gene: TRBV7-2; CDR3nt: TGTGCCAGCAGCATCGGGACAGGGAGGGAGACCCAGTACTTC; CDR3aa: CASSIGTGRETQYF
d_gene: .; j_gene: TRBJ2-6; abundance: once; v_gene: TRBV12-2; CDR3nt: TGTGCAAGTCGCTTCCGGGAGGAATTTTCTGGGGCCAACGTCCTGACTTTC; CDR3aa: CASRFREEFSGANVLTF
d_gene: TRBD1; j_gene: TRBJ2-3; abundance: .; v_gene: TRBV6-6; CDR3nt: TGTGCCAGCCTCGCCCGGGACAGGGGGACAGATACGCAGTATTTT; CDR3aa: CASLARDRGTDTQYF
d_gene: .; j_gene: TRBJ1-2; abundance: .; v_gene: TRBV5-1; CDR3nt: TGCGCCAGCAGCTTGGGCGGGGAGAGCGGCTACACCTTC; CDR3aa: CASSLGGESGYTF
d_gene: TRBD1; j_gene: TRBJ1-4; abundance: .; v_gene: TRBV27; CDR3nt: TGTGCCAGCGGTTGGACAGGCGTTACAACTAATGAAAAACTGTTTTTT; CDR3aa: CASGWTGVTTNEKLFF
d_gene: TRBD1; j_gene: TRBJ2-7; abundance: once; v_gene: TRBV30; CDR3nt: TGTGCCTCCTCGACAGGGAACTCCTACGAGCAGTACTTC; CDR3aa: CASSTGNSYEQYF
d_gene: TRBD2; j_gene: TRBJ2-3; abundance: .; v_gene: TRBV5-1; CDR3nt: TGCGCCAGCAGCTTGGGGGTTCGAGCGGGAGGTGCAGATACGCAGTATTTT; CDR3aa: CASSLGVRAGGADTQYF
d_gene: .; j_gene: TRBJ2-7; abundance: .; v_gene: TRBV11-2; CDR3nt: TGTGCCAGCAGCTTCAGATTTACCTCCTACGAGCAGTACTTC; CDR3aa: CASSFRFTSYEQYF
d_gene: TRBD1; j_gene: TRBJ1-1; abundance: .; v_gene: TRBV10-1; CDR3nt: TGCGCCAGCAGTGAATACAGGGGAACTGAAGCTTTCTTT; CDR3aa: CASSEYRGTEAFF
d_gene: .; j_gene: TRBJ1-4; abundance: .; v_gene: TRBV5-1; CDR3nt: TGCGCCAGCAGATCCGAGGTTACTAATGAAAAACTGTTTTTT; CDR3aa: CASRSEVTNEKLFF
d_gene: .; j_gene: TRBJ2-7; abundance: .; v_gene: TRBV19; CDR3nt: TGTGCCAGTAGTACCAACAGGGTCGGCGAGCAGTACTTC; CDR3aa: CASSTNRVGEQYF
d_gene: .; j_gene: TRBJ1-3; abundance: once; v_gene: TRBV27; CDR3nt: TGTGCCAGCAGTTCGACACTCGGAAACACCATATATTTT; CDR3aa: CASSSTLGNTIYF
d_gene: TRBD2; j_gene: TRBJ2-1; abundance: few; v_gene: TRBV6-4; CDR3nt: TGTGCCAGCAGTGACGGGACTAGCGGGAGTGATGAGCAGTTCTTC; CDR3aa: CASSDGTSGSDEQFF
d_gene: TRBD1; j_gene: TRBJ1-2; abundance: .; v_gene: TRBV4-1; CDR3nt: TGCGCCAGCAGCCAAATCGAGTTTGCGGGACAGGGGGCTAGAATAGATGGCTACACCTTC; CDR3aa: CASSQIEFAGQGARIDGYTF
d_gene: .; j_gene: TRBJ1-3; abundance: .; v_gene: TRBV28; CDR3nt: TGTGCCAGCAGTGCCGAGGGCTCTGGAAACACCATATATTTT; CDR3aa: CASSAEGSGNTIYF
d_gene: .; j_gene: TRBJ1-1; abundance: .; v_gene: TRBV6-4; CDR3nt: TGTGCCAGCAGAAGAACTTTGAACACTGAAGCTTTCTTT; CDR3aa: CASRRTLNTEAFF
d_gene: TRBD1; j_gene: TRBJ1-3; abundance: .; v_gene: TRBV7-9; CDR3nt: TGTGCCAGCAGCTTAGGTGGACAGGGGGGTCCTGGAAACACCATATATTTT; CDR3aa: CASSLGGQGGPGNTIYF
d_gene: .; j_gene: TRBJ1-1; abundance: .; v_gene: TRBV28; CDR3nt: TGTGCCAGCAGCCCCTTCCGTCAGGCGAACACTGAAGCTTTCTTT; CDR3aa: CASSPFRQANTEAFF
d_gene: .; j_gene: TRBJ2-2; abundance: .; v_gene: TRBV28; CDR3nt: TGTGCCAGCAGTTTAGACGACGGGGTCGGGTACACCGGGGAGCTGTTTTTT; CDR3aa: CASSLDDGVGYTGELFF
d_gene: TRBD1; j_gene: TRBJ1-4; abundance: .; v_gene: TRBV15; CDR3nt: TGTGCCACCAGCTTGGACAGGGTGGATGAAAAACTGTTTTTT; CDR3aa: CATSLDRVDEKLFF
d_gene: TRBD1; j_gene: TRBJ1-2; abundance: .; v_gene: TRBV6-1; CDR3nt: TGTGCCAGCAGTTTCCGGGGACAGGGGGCTTATGGCTACACCTTC; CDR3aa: CASSFRGQGAYGYTF